Presented here are 21 T cell receptor beta chains from one specimen sequenced in a study of cytomegalovirus exposure and HLA in healthy donors. Measured with immunoSEQ multiplex PCR; TCRdb has only the in-frame clones, and not every one. The sample includes 65,000 to 85,000 clones, 95% of them seen just once. Source material: PBMCs. Receptors originate from a woman aged 18-30 years in good health and CMV-seronegative.

The rearrangement links TRBV7-8 to TRBJ2-6, with D possibly being TRBD2 (6 bases). CDR1 and CDR2 (germline): SGHVS, FQNEAQ. Trimming took 7 bases from V and 0 from J, leaving 19 bases between them. The CDR3 extends over 18 amino acids. This CDR3 reads CASIEWGTPSSGANVLTF. The CDR3 DNA reads as TGTGCCAGCATTGAGTGGGGGACTCCCAGCTCTGGGGCCAACGTCCTGACTTTC.

This chain links TRBV15 with TRBJ1-3; D not certain. Between the trimmed V and J ends, which lost 7 bases and 0 bases, there was a span of 25 bases. The CDR3 has 19 amino acids. CDR1 is LNHNV and CDR2 is YYDKDF in the germline V gene (reference sequence). CDR3 bases: TGTGCCACCAACTTCAGACCAGACGCAGGCTCCCTCTCTGGAAACACCATATATTTT. It is translated as CATNFRPDAGSLSGNTIYF.

This sequence joins TRBV29-1 and TRBJ1-1; D remains unclear. V lost 4 bases, J lost 0 bases, and 9 bases lay in between. This CDR3 has 13 amino acids. Per germline, CDR1 SQVTM and CDR2 ANQGSEA. The CDR3 nucleotides read TGCAGCGTTGCGTCCTTTCTGAACACTGAAGCTTTCTTT. As protein: CSVASFLNTEAFF. Using reference TRBV29-1 and TRBJ1-1 for the parts outside the CDR3, the full variable domain is SAVISQKPSRDICQRGTSLTIQCQVDSQVTMMFWYRQQPGQSLTLIATANQGSEATYESGFVIDKFPISRPNLTFSTLTVSNMSPEDSSIYLCSVASFLNTEAFFGQGTRLTVV.

The gene calls are TRBV30 and TRBJ2-2; D perhaps matches TRBD2 (6 bases). Germline V lookup: CDR1 GTSNPN, CDR2 SVGIG (reference sequence). The CDR3 runs to 16 residues. The ends were cut back, 0 bases at V and 0 bases at J, with 11 bases in the middle. The CDR3 nucleotides are TGTGCCTGGAGTGTACGCGGACTATCGAACACCGGGGAGCTGTTTTTT. Protein sequence: CAWSVRGLSNTGELFF.

The chain combines TRBV7-2 with TRBJ2-7; 10 bases agree with TRBD2. CDR1 and CDR2 from the germline V gene are SGHTA and FQGNSA. V lost 2 bases and J lost 7; bases outside the gene matches: 17. The CDR3 is made up of 18 amino acids. CDR3 coding DNA: TGTGCCAGCAGCTTACTCGAACGGAAAGCGGGAGGGTCTGGGGAGCAGTACTTC. Amino acids: CASSLLERKAGGSGEQYF.

This chain joins TRBV7-6 and TRBJ2-3, with a possible D match to TRBD2 (5 bases). Germline V gene lookup returns CDR1 SGHVS and CDR2 FNYEAQ. Trimming cost V 7 bases and J 2 bases, with 10 bases left between them. This CDR3 spans 13 amino acids. The CDR3 sequence is CASMRGPTDTQYF. For the CDR3, the DNA is TGTGCCAGCATGAGAGGGCCCACAGATACGCAGTATTTT.

The chain has TRBV5-5 and TRBJ1-3; 10 bases map to TRBD1. V shed 5 bases and J 8 bases; nucleotides not matched to a gene: 7. Germline assignment: CDR1 SGHKS and CDR2 YYEKEE (reference sequence). The CDR3 contains 14 residues. CDR3 in amino acids: CASRQTGGGHTIYF. Here the CDR3 DNA reads TGTGCCAGCAGGCAGACAGGGGGCGGACACACCATATATTTT.

This clone was seen a handful of times. The rearrangement joins TRBV6-1 to TRBJ1-1; TRBD1 might be the D (6 bases). Germline assignment: CDR1 MNHNS and CDR2 SASEGT. This CDR3 spans 14 amino acids. Trimming took 3 bases from V and 4 from J, leaving 12 bases between them. The CDR3 DNA reads as TGTGCCAGCAGTGATATGGGGGGGCCCACTGAAGCTTTCTTT. As protein: CASSDMGGPTEAFF.

The chain joins TRBV15 to TRBJ2-5; the D gene is possibly TRBD1 (6 bases). Germline V gene data show CDR1 as LNHNV and CDR2 as YYDKDF (reference sequence). This CDR3 comprises 14 residues. V gave up 3 bases and J gave up 5 bases, with 13 bases separating them. This chain's CDR3 is CATSRSGTRETQYF. The CDR3 DNA reads as TGTGCCACCAGCAGGTCAGGGACAAGGGAGACCCAGTACTTC. Full variable domain (rest looked up from reference TRBV15 and TRBJ2-5): DAMVIQNPRYQVTQFGKPVTLSCSQTLNHNVMYWYQQKSSQAPKLLFHYYDKDFNNEADTPDNFQSRRPNTSFCFLDIRSPGLGDTAMYLCATSRSGTRETQYFGPGTRLLVL.

The rearrangement links TRBV30 to TRBJ2-1; D is possibly TRBD1 (6 bases). Germline values: CDR1 GTSNPN, CDR2 SVGIG (reference sequence). CDR3 length equals 13 residues. V was shortened by 4 bases and J by 6 bases, with 13 bases between the two germline ends. The CDR3 DNA reads as TGTGCCTGGAAAGTACAGGGAAGCAATGAGCAGTTCTTC. Residues: CAWKVQGSNEQFF.

The gene calls are TRBV7-2 and TRBJ1-2, with 12 positions matching TRBD1. CDR1 is SGHTA and CDR2 is FQGNSA in the germline V gene. V shed 6 bases and J 4 bases; nucleotides not matched to a gene: 3. This CDR3 is 14 amino acids long. Here the CDR3 reads CASSWDRGPYGYTF. The CDR3 DNA reads as TGTGCCAGCAGTTGGGACAGGGGGCCCTATGGCTACACCTTC.

The chain has TRBV6-5 and TRBJ1-3; the match to TRBD1 covers 7 bases. Germline V CDR1 and CDR2: MNHEY, SVGAGI. CDR3 size: 15 residues. V lost 4 bases and J lost 4; bases outside the gene matches: 7. CDR3 nucleotide sequence: TGTGCCAGCAGTTCCGCAACAGGGGTCGGAAACACCATATATTTT. Its protein product is CASSSATGVGNTIYF.

The chain recombines TRBV4-3 with TRBJ2-2; TRBD2 is a possible D gene (5 bases). The CDR3 extends over 14 amino acids. Trimming removed 8 bases at V and 2 bases at J, with 12 bases between. Looked up from germline, CDR1 is LGHNA and CDR2 is YSLEER. This chain's CDR3 is CASRGNTNTGELFF. The CDR3 coding sequence is TGCGCCAGCCGGGGTAACACTAACACCGGGGAGCTGTTTTTT.

The chain joins TRBV19 to TRBJ2-7; weak D call: TRBD2 (6 bases). V gave up 4 bases and J gave up 3 bases, with 16 bases separating them. The CDR3 spans 15 residues. The germline V gene encodes CDR1 LNHDA and CDR2 SQIVND (reference sequence). CDR3 sequence (DNA): TGTGCCAGTAGTACTTCCCTCGCGGGAATCTACGAGCAGTACTTC. Translating gives CASSTSLAGIYEQYF.

The genes are TRBV4-3 and TRBJ2-3, with TRBD1 matching over 10 bases. V dropped 3 bases and J dropped 2; count of bases not matched to a gene: 8. The CDR3 contains 17 residues. Germline CDR1 reads LGHNA; CDR2 reads YSLEER. The CDR3 DNA reads TGCGCCAGCAGCCAGCACCCCGGGACAGGGGCCACAGATACGCAGTATTTT. Amino acid sequence: CASSQHPGTGATDTQYF.

J is TRBJ1-6 and V is TRBV21-1; the D segment call TRBD1 is taken from the table without a DNA check. TRBV21-1 is assigned pseudogene status. The CDR3 consists of 20 residues. The CDR3, as DNA: TGTGCCAGCAGCAAAGAGGGGGACAGGGTCTATCCATTTATTCATTCACCCCTCCACTTT. Amino acids: CASSKEGDRVYPFIHSPLHF.

This clone was seen just once. V usage is TRBV28 and J usage is TRBJ1-2; 10 positions agree with TRBD1. V gave up 7 bases and J gave up 8 bases; unmatched junction bases: 22. Germline V gives CDR1 MDHEN, CDR2 SYDVKM. This CDR3 spans 18 amino acids. The CDR3: CASTSESGQGRTRGGYTF. CDR3 DNA: TGTGCCAGCACTTCGGAATCGGGACAGGGGAGGACCCGAGGGGGCTACACCTTC.

The gene calls are TRBV18 and TRBJ1-1; tentative D call: TRBD1 (5 bases). Germline lookup yields CDR1 KGHSH and CDR2 LQKENI. The CDR3 totals 13 residues. Trimming took 6 bases from V and 1 from J, leaving 9 bases between them. The CDR3 bases are TGTGCCAGCTCCTCCGACAGGAACACTGAAGCTTTCTTT. This gives the protein CASSSDRNTEAFF. The whole variable domain, remainder taken from reference TRBV18 and TRBJ1-1, is NAGVMQNPRHLVRRRGQEARLRCSPMKGHSHVYWYRQLPEEGLKFMVYLQKENIIDESGMPKERFSAEFPKEGPSILRIQQVVRGDSAAYFCASSSDRNTEAFFGQGTRLTVV.

The chain combines TRBV5-1 with TRBJ2-1; 8 nucleotides align to TRBD1. CDR1 and CDR2 (germline): SGHRS, YFSETQ. The J segment lost 5 bases and the V segment lost 0 bases, leaving 4 bases of the junction unmatched. This CDR3 has 15 amino acids. The CDR3 bases are TGCGCCAGCAGCTTGGCTGGACAGGGAAACAATGAGCAGTTCTTC. Amino acids: CASSLAGQGNNEQFF.

The V gene is TRBV19, the J gene TRBJ2-7, with TRBD1 matching 8 bases. The V gene's germline CDR1 is LNHDA and CDR2 SQIVND (reference sequence). The CDR3 loop spans 16 amino acids. J was trimmed by 0 bases and V by 5 bases; bases with no gene match: 9. The CDR3 region is CASSPLGQGASYEQYF. DNA for the CDR3: TGTGCCAGTAGTCCCCTAGGACAGGGCGCCTCCTACGAGCAGTACTTC.

The DNA for the CDR3 is TGTGCCAGCAGCGTAGCACACAACTCTGGAAACACCATATATTTT. Translated: CASSVAHNSGNTIYF. The chain is built from TRBV9 and TRBJ1-3; no clear D. V was clipped by 0 bases and J by 0 bases, with 7 bases between them. There are 15 residues in the CDR3. In germline, CDR1 is SGDLS, CDR2 YYNGEE.